The T cell receptor (beta chain) described here comes from a study of T cells in Graves' hyperthyroidism and ophthalmopathy. In the case of this clonotype: Its antigen remains unknown.

Hyperthyroidism in the patients, aged 18 to 65, was newly diagnosed and under 2 months in duration. On the basis of clinical symptoms, serum thyroxine and TRAb, thyroid ultrasound and orbital computed tomography, diagnoses were made. Source material for PBMCs was 10 ml fresh peripheral blood. Trimming at V came to 5 bases and at J to 5 bases, leaving 6 bases not matched to a gene. Germline CDR1 reads SNHLY; CDR2 reads FYNNEI. CDR3 length equals 15 residues. Study-wide findings and caveats: Researchers found most expanded thyroid clonotypes above 0.001 in blood as well.

Amplification yielded TCR beta CDR3 regions, with RNA transcripts as the source. An initial round of RT-PCR targeting the TCR CDR3 relied on the HTBI primer set. MiXCR, run by TCRdb on the multiplex PCR reads, gives a single entry per CDR3 protein. The sample has around 300,000 distinct CDR3 sequences, 13% seen once. This chain joins TRBV2 and TRBJ2-1; 10 nucleotides align to TRBD2. Source material: blood. This clonotype originated in a woman in her 30s with Graves' hyperthyroidism that later progressed to Graves' ophthalmopathy. The CDR3 sequence: CASSRTSGIDNEQFF. DNA of the CDR3: TGTGCCAGCAGTCGAACTAGCGGGATCGACAATGAGCAGTTCTTC.